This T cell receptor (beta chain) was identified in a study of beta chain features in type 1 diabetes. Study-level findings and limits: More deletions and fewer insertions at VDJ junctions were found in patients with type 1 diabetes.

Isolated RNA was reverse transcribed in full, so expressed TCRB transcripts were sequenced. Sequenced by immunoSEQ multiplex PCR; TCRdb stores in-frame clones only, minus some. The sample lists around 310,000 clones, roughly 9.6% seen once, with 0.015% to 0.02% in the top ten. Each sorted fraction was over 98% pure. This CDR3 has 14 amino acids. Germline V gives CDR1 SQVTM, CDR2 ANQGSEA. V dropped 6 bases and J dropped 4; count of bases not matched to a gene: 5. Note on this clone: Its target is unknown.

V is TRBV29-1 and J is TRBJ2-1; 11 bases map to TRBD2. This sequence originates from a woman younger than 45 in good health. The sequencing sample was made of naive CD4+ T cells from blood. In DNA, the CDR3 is TGCAGCGTATTCACTAGCGGGAGTTACAATGAGCAGTTCTTC. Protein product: CSVFTSGSYNEQFF.